These T cell receptor beta chains were read from a single sample in a study of blood T cell repertoires in COVID-19. The method was immunoSEQ multiplex PCR; TCRdb's version includes in-frame clones alone and lacks a portion of them. The sample carries about 87,000 clones, 70% to 85% recorded once. What was sequenced was peripheral blood. The receptors were sampled from a woman aged 50 to 60 with acute or convalescent COVID-19. CDR3s include the opening cysteine and the closing phenylalanine or tryptophan. Each record gives: J gene, clone size, V gene, CDR3 length, D gene, CDR3 protein, CDR3 DNA. D genes are given only for firm matches. Only some rows state a clone size, as once, few, many or a class for expanded clones.

TRBJ2-5 | NA | TRBV7-8 | 14 | NA | CASRPDGGQETQYF | TGTGCCAGCAGACCGGACGGAGGCCAAGAGACCCAGTACTTC
TRBJ2-2 | NA | TRBV29-1 | 14 | NA | CSVQKDNWAGELFF | TGCAGCGTTCAAAAGGACAACTGGGCCGGGGAGCTGTTTTTT
TRBJ2-2 | few | TRBV7-7 | 15 | NA | CASSLGTSKTGELFF | TGTGCCAGCAGCTTGGGGACATCGAAAACCGGGGAGCTGTTTTTT
TRBJ2-7 | NA | TRBV5-6 | 15 | NA | CASSLADWRAYEQYF | TGTGCCAGCAGCTTGGCCGACTGGAGGGCCTACGAGCAGTACTTC
TRBJ2-7 | NA | TRBV28 | 17 | NA | CASSFRQTLDPSYEQYF | TGTGCCAGCAGTTTTAGACAGACGTTGGACCCCTCCTACGAGCAGTACTTC
TRBJ1-3 | NA | TRBV10-3 | 15 | TRBD1 | CAISVGQGLGNTIYF | TGTGCCATCAGTGTCGGACAGGGGCTTGGAAACACCATATATTTT
TRBJ2-1 | NA | TRBV6-4 | 15 | TRBD1 | CASSDRGQGTDEQFF | TGTGCCAGCAGTGACAGGGGACAGGGTACAGATGAGCAGTTCTTC
TRBJ2-1 | NA | TRBV4-1 | 15 | TRBD2 | CASSQASSGDNEQFF | TGCGCCAGCAGCCAAGCGTCTAGCGGGGACAATGAGCAGTTCTTC
TRBJ1-2 | NA | TRBV27 | 15 | NA | CASGWGGGGAYGYTF | TGTGCCAGCGGATGGGGTGGGGGAGGAGCCTATGGCTACACCTTC
TRBJ1-1 | NA | TRBV7-9 | 15 | NA | CASSPGGSMNTEAFF | TGTGCCAGCAGCCCGGGAGGGTCTATGAACACTGAAGCTTTCTTT
TRBJ2-7 | few | TRBV6-1 | 17 | TRBD1 | CASSDRRGTGSSYEQYF | TGTGCCAGCAGTGACCGGAGGGGGACAGGAAGCTCCTACGAGCAGTACTTC
TRBJ1-5 | NA | TRBV4-2 | 15 | TRBD1 | CASSQGQGANQPQHF | TGTGCCAGCAGCCAAGGACAGGGGGCTAATCAGCCCCAGCATTTT
TRBJ2-7 | NA | TRBV25-1 | 17 | TRBD2 | CASSITPSFGRPYEQYF | TGTGCCAGCAGTATTACCCCGAGCTTCGGGAGGCCCTACGAGCAGTACTTC
TRBJ1-4 | NA | TRBV14 | 15 | NA | CASSQGGQTNEKLFF | TGTGCCAGCAGCCAAGGAGGACAGACTAATGAAAAACTGTTTTTT
TRBJ1-5 | NA | TRBV28 | 13 | NA | CASSPGITQPQHF | TGTGCCAGCAGTCCAGGCATCACTCAGCCCCAGCATTTT
TRBJ2-7 | NA | TRBV7-2 | 14 | NA | CASSLGYSSYEQYF | TGTGCCAGCAGCTTAGGGTACAGCTCCTACGAGCAGTACTTC
TRBJ1-1 | NA | TRBV6-2/TRBV6-3 | 16 | NA | CASSFGQRTSYTEAFF | TGTGCCAGCAGTTTTGGACAGCGGACGTCATACACTGAAGCTTTCTTT
TRBJ2-4 | NA | TRBV6-6 | 14 | NA | CASSLEWAKNIQYF | TGTGCCAGCAGCCTTGAGTGGGCCAAAAACATTCAGTACTTC
TRBJ2-3 | NA | TRBV7-2 | 13 | NA | CASSLSSPDTQYF | TGTGCCAGCAGCTTATCCAGTCCAGATACGCAGTATTTT
TRBJ1-1 | NA | TRBV6-6 | 18 | NA | CASSPGLPNRPVGTEAFF | TGTGCCAGCAGTCCCGGACTACCGAACAGGCCCGTGGGCACTGAAGCTTTCTTT
TRBJ2-7 | NA | TRBV6-1 | 12 | NA | CASSDRGYEQYF | TGTGCCAGCAGTGACAGGGGTTACGAGCAGTACTTC
TRBJ1-3 | NA | TRBV4-3 | 15 | TRBD1 | CASSPGQISGNTIYF | TGCGCCAGCAGCCCGGGACAGATCTCTGGAAACACCATATATTTT
TRBJ2-3 | NA | TRBV5-1 | 15 | NA | CASIQDSFYTDTQYF | TGCGCCAGCATACAGGATTCTTTTTACACAGATACGCAGTATTTT
TRBJ1-2 | NA | TRBV19 | 16 | TRBD1 | CASRTTADTGGDGYTF | TGTGCCAGTAGGACGACCGCGGACACAGGGGGCGATGGCTACACCTTC
TRBJ1-1 | NA | TRBV5-1 | 13 | NA | CASKITANTEAFF | TGCGCCAGCAAGATAACAGCGAACACTGAAGCTTTCTTT
TRBJ2-7 | NA | TRBV5-1 | 13 | TRBD2 | CASSSGGLYEQYF | TGCGCCAGCAGCTCGGGGGGGCTCTACGAGCAGTACTTC
TRBJ1-4 | NA | TRBV6-5 | 15 | NA | CASNPYWGSNEKLFF | TGTGCCAGCAACCCATATTGGGGCTCGAATGAAAAACTGTTTTTT
TRBJ1-4 | NA | TRBV5-4 | 15 | TRBD1 | CASSVGTGRSEKLFF | TGTGCCAGCAGCGTCGGGACAGGGAGGAGTGAAAAACTGTTTTTT
TRBJ2-3 | NA | TRBV28 | 14 | TRBD1 | CASSRDRVIDTQYF | TGTGCCAGCTCCCGGGACAGGGTAATAGATACGCAGTATTTT
TRBJ2-7 | NA | TRBV12-3/TRBV12-4 | 12 | TRBD2 | CASSFRGDEQYF | TGTGCCAGCAGTTTTCGGGGGGACGAGCAGTACTTC
TRBJ1-2 | NA | TRBV19 | 14 | TRBD1 | CASSGWTGSGGYTF | TGTGCCAGTAGTGGATGGACAGGCTCCGGAGGCTACACCTTC
TRBJ1-1 | NA | TRBV5-1 | 13 | NA | CASRFEPNTEAFF | TGCGCCAGCAGGTTCGAGCCGAACACTGAAGCTTTCTTT
TRBJ2-3 | NA | TRBV4-1 | 16 | TRBD1 | CASSLTTGVSTDTQYF | TGCGCCAGCAGCCTTACGACAGGGGTTAGCACAGATACGCAGTATTTT
TRBJ1-4 | NA | TRBV2 | 15 | NA | CASSVRGTGNEKLFF | TGTGCCAGCAGTGTAAGGGGAACGGGTAATGAAAAACTGTTTTTT
TRBJ1-5 | NA | TRBV4-2 | 17 | NA | CASSQEGNRLANQPQHF | TGTGCCAGCAGCCAAGAGGGAAACAGGTTGGCCAATCAGCCCCAGCATTTT
TRBJ2-7 | NA | TRBV11-3 | 14 | TRBD1 | CASSSGTGAYEQYF | TGTGCCAGCAGCTCCGGGACAGGGGCATACGAGCAGTACTTC
TRBJ1-2 | NA | TRBV5-8 | 15 | TRBD1 | CASSLAGDRGRGYTF | TGTGCCAGCAGCTTGGCTGGTGACAGGGGACGTGGCTACACCTTC
TRBJ2-7 | NA | TRBV2 | 13 | NA | CASSERGTAEQYF | TGTGCCAGCAGTGAAAGGGGGACCGCGGAGCAGTACTTC
TRBJ2-1 | NA | TRBV2 | 12 | NA | CASSATDSEQFF | TGTGCCAGCAGTGCCACCGACTCTGAGCAGTTCTTC
TRBJ1-6 | NA | TRBV9 | 14 | NA | CASSVTGSDSPLHF | TGTGCCAGCAGCGTTACAGGCTCGGATTCACCCCTCCACTTT
TRBJ1-5 | medium-sized | TRBV7-8 | 16 | TRBD1 | CASSPGQQGRNQPQHF | TGTGCCAGCAGCCCAGGGCAACAGGGGCGCAATCAGCCCCAGCATTTT
TRBJ2-7 | NA | TRBV13 | 14 | NA | CASSLRTATYEQYF | TGTGCCAGCAGCCTACGGACAGCGACCTACGAGCAGTACTTC
TRBJ1-2 | NA | TRBV13 | 14 | TRBD1 | CASSLDRGNYGYTF | TGTGCCAGCAGCTTAGACAGGGGGAACTATGGCTACACCTTC
TRBJ1-6 | NA | TRBV28 | 17 | NA | CASSSGTRVSYNSPLHF | TGTGCCAGCAGTTCAGGGACAAGGGTTTCCTATAATTCACCCCTCCACTTT
TRBJ2-1 | NA | TRBV11-2 | 15 | TRBD2 | CASSLAGLAVEGQFF | TGTGCCAGCAGCTTAGCGGGACTAGCGGTCGAGGGGCAGTTCTTC
TRBJ1-2 | NA | TRBV14 | 15 | NA | CASSQISGPRYGYTF | TGTGCCAGCAGCCAGATCTCAGGGCCCCGCTATGGCTACACCTTC
TRBJ2-1 | once | TRBV7-9 | 13 | NA | CASSLGQLNEQFF | TGTGCCAGCAGCCTCGGACAGCTCAATGAGCAGTTCTTC
TRBJ1-3 | NA | TRBV6-5 | 14 | TRBD1 | CASTQGAPGNTIYF | TGTGCCAGCACCCAGGGGGCGCCCGGAAACACCATATATTTT
TRBJ2-1 | NA | TRBV11-2 | 14 | TRBD2 | CASSLEASGNEQFF | TGTGCCAGCAGCTTAGAGGCTAGCGGCAATGAGCAGTTCTTC
TRBJ2-3 | NA | TRBV7-2 | 15 | TRBD2 | CASSKGPSGGYTQYF | TGTGCCAGCAGCAAGGGGCCTAGCGGGGGATATACGCAGTATTTT
TRBJ2-5 | NA | TRBV7-2 | 16 | TRBD2 | CASTPSGGATGETQYF | TGTGCCAGCACCCCCAGCGGGGGGGCCACGGGAGAGACCCAGTACTTC
TRBJ1-6 | NA | TRBV4-1 | 15 | NA | CASSQVNPDNSPLHF | TGCGCCAGCAGCCAAGTAAATCCGGATAATTCACCCCTCCACTTT
TRBJ2-1 | few | TRBV6-2/TRBV6-3 | 16 | TRBD2 | CASSYRASGAYNEQFF | TGTGCCAGCAGTTACAGGGCTAGCGGGGCTTACAATGAGCAGTTCTTC
TRBJ2-1 | NA | TRBV5-1 | 15 | NA | CASSYGSGLYNEQFF | TGCGCCAGCAGCTACGGGAGCGGCTTATACAATGAGCAGTTCTTC
TRBJ2-5 | NA | TRBV4-3 | 16 | TRBD1 | CASSQSTGNYLETQYF | TGCGCCAGCAGCCAGTCGACAGGGAACTACCTAGAGACCCAGTACTTC
TRBJ1-1 | NA | TRBV19 | 12 | NA | CASSMTGTEAFF | TGTGCCAGTAGTATGACGGGCACTGAAGCTTTCTTT
TRBJ1-4 | NA | TRBV7-8 | 14 | NA | CASAPEQLNEKLFF | TGTGCCAGCGCCCCGGAACAGCTTAATGAAAAACTGTTTTTT
TRBJ2-6 | once | TRBV4-3 | 15 | NA | CASSQVSSGANVLTF | TGCGCCAGCAGCCAAGTGAGCTCTGGGGCCAACGTCCTGACTTTC
TRBJ1-2 | NA | TRBV2 | 14 | TRBD1 | CASRIAGGVNGYTF | TGTGCCAGCAGGATTGCAGGGGGCGTAAATGGCTACACCTTC